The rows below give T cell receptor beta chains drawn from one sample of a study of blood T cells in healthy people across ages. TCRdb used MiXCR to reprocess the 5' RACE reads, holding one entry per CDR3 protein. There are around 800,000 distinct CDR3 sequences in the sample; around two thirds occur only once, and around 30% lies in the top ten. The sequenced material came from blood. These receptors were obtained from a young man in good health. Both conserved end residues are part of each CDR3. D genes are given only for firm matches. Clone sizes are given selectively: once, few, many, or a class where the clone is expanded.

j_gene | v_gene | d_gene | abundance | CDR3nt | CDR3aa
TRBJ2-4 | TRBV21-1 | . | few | TGTGCCAGCGGGGAAGAAGGGCCCAAAAACATTCAGTACTTC | CASGEEGPKNIQYF
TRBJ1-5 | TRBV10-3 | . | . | TGTGCCATCAGTGGGCTATATGTTACAGGGTCGGATCAGCCCCAGCATTTT | CAISGLYVTGSDQPQHF
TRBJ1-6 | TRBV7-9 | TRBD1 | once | TGTGCCAGCAACTCACCTCGGGGACAGCCCTTGGGTTCACCCCTCCACTTT | CASNSPRGQPLGSPLHF
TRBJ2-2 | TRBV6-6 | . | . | TGTGCCAGCAGTTATGGCAGGGAGTACACCGGGGAGCTGTTTTTT | CASSYGREYTGELFF
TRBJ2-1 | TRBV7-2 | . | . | TGTGCCAGCAGTTTAGGCAGTCAGGGCGTCTACAATGAGCAGTTCTTC | CASSLGSQGVYNEQFF
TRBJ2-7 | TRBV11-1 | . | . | TGTGCCAGCAGCTTAGTGAAAGGGGGATCCTACGAGCAGTACTTC | CASSLVKGGSYEQYF
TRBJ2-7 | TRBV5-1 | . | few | TGCGCCAGCAGCTTTGACAGGCCCACCTACGAGCAGTACTTC | CASSFDRPTYEQYF
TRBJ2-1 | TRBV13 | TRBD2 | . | TGTGCCAGCAGCTTAGGGACTAGCGGGGGGTACTACAATGAGCAGTTCTTC | CASSLGTSGGYYNEQFF
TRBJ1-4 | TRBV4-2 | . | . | TGTGCCAGCAGCGACGAGGGGTATTGGGAAAAACTGTTTTTT | CASSDEGYWEKLFF
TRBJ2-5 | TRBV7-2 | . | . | TGTGCCAGCACTTACTACACCCAAGAGACCCAGTACTTC | CASTYYTQETQYF
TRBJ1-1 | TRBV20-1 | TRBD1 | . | TGCAGTGCTCAGACAGGGCTGAACACTGAAGCTTTCTTT | CSAQTGLNTEAFF
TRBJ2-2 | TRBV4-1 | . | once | TGCGCCAGCAGCGGCGGGACTGTTACCGGGGAGCTGTTTTTT | CASSGGTVTGELFF
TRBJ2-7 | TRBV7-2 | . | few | TGTGCCAGCAGCTTAGCCTATCGGGGGGCGGGCGAGCAGTACTTC | CASSLAYRGAGEQYF
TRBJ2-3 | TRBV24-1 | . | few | TGTGCCACCAGTGACCCGGGGTCGGCCGGCGATACGCAGTATTTT | CATSDPGSAGDTQYF
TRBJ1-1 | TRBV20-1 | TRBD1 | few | TGCATAGGACAGGACCTAAATGAAGCTTTCTTT | CIGQDLNEAFF
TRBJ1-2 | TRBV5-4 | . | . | TGTGCCAGCAGCCCCACGCGGGGTTTTCGGTATGGCTACACCTTC | CASSPTRGFRYGYTF
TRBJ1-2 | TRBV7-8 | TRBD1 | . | TGTGCCAGCAGCGTCAACAGGGGGAACTATGGCTACACCTTC | CASSVNRGNYGYTF
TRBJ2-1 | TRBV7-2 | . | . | TGTGCCAGCAGCCACGGGACTTCTAACAATGAGCAGTTCTTC | CASSHGTSNNEQFF
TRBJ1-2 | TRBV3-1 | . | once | TGTGCCAGCAGCCAAGATTATATGGTCCGGACGGATGGCTACACCTTC | CASSQDYMVRTDGYTF
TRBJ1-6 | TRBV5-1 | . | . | TGCGCCAGCAGCACGACAGTCAACAATTCACCCCTCCACTTT | CASSTTVNNSPLHF
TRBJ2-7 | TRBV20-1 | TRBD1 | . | TGCAGTGCCACGCCACAGGGGGCCTCGTACGAGCAGTACTTC | CSATPQGASYEQYF
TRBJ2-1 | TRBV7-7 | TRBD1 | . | TGTGCTAGCAGTCCCGGGACAGGGGTCGGGAATGAGCAGTTCTTC | CASSPGTGVGNEQFF
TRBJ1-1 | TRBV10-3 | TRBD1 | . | TGTGCCATCAGAACCGACAGGGGTGAGAACACTGAAGCTTTCTTT | CAIRTDRGENTEAFF